Listed below are T cell receptor beta chains from one sample, sequenced in a study of cytomegalovirus exposure and HLA in healthy donors. The method was immunoSEQ multiplex PCR; TCRdb's version includes in-frame clones alone and lacks a portion of them. Its clone listing holds about 150,000 clones. Sequencing was done on a sample of PBMCs. These receptors all stem from a woman between 45 and 60 years old in good health and CMV-seronegative. Both conserved end residues are part of each CDR3. D genes are given only for firm matches.

J gene,V gene,D gene,CDR3 DNA,CDR3 protein
TRBJ2-7,TRBV28,TRBD2,TGTGCCAGCAGTCCCCCTAAGGCGGGGGGTCACGAGCAGTACTTC,CASSPPKAGGHEQYF
TRBJ1-2,TRBV11-1,-,TGTGCCAGCAGAGCCGCCTATGGCTACACCTTC,CASRAAYGYTF
TRBJ2-7,TRBV27,-,TGTGCCAGCAGTTCCCTGATGGGGTACGAGAGGGACGAGCAGTACTTC,CASSSLMGYERDEQYF
TRBJ1-4,TRBV19,-,TGTGCCAGTAGTATAAAGGGGGCAACTAATGAAAAACTGTTTTTT,CASSIKGATNEKLFF
TRBJ2-1,TRBV5-1,TRBD2,TGCGCCAGCAGTCGCCCGGGGGGGCGGGAGGGTAGCTCCTACAATGAGCAGTTCTTC,CASSRPGGREGSSYNEQFF
TRBJ1-1,TRBV29-1,-,TGCAGCGTACACAGGGAAAGTTACACTGAAGCTTTCTTT,CSVHRESYTEAFF
TRBJ1-2,TRBV19,-,TGTGCCAGTAGTATGGTCCCGGAGGGAATAGGGGGCTACACCTTC,CASSMVPEGIGGYTF
TRBJ2-7,TRBV4-1,TRBD2,TGCGCCAGCAGCCAGCTAGCGGGAGGGGCCTACGAGCAGTACTTC,CASSQLAGGAYEQYF
TRBJ2-7,TRBV5-4,TRBD1,TGTGCCACTTTCTGGGACAGGGGAAACGAGCAGTACTTC,CATFWDRGNEQYF
TRBJ2-7,TRBV19,TRBD1,TGTGCCAGTAGTACCTCGTGGGACAGGGGGAGTTACGAGCAGTACTTC,CASSTSWDRGSYEQYF
TRBJ2-3,TRBV7-3,-,TGTGCCAGCAGCTTAAGAGGAATCGCAGATACGCAGTATTTT,CASSLRGIADTQYF
TRBJ2-7,TRBV28,TRBD1,TGTGCCAGCAACAGGGGGGCGAGCTCCTACGAGCAGTACTTC,CASNRGASSYEQYF
TRBJ2-7,TRBV4-1,TRBD1,TGCGCCAGCAGCCAAGAGGGACAGGGACACTACGAGCAGTACTTC,CASSQEGQGHYEQYF
TRBJ2-1,TRBV9,TRBD2,TGTGCCAGCAGCGTAGGGGCTAGCGGGCTCGATGAGCAGTTCTTC,CASSVGASGLDEQFF
TRBJ2-3,TRBV30,TRBD1,TGTGCCTGGAGCCTGGACAGGAGCACAGATACGCAGTATTTT,CAWSLDRSTDTQYF
TRBJ2-3,TRBV5-1,-,TGCGCCAGCAGCTTGGTGGGGGGAGACCCCCCAGATACGCAGTATTTT,CASSLVGGDPPDTQYF
TRBJ2-7,TRBV7-9,-,TGTGCCAGCACGGCAGGGCCATATTACGAGCAGTACTTC,CASTAGPYYEQYF